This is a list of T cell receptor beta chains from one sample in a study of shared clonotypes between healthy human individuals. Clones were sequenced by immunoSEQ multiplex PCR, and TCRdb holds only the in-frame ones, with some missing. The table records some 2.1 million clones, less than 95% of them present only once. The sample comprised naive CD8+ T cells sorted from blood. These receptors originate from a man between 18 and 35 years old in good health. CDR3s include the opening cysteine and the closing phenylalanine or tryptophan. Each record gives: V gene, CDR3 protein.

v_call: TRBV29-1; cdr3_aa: CSSTPISGGEQFF
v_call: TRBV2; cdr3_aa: CASRSAEAFF
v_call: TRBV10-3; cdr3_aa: CAIFSGELFF
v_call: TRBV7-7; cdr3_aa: CASSLGPLYEQYF
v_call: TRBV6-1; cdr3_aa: CASSELDSGANVLTF
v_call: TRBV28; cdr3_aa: CASRGTGDSYEQYF
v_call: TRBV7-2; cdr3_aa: CASSLAGYSNQPQHF
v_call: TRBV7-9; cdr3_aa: CASSEDRGRTDTQYF
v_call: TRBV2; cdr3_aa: CASRDPQSVRDTQYF
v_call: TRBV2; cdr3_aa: CASSEAGPSTEAFF
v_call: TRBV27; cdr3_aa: CATWGVTDTQYF
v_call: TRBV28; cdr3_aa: CASSWGVAGEYNEQFF
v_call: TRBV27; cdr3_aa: CASSFGRSRDEQFF
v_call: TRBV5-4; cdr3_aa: CASSFGPHSADEQYF
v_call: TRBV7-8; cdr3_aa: CASSFYSAAYEQYF
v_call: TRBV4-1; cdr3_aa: CASSPGLSNQPQHF
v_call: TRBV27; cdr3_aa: CASSAETPDSYYGYTF
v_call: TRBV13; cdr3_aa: CASSGPGGNTEAFF
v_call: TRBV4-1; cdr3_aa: CASSQQLTGALNYGYTF
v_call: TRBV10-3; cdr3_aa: CAISNPGQGTDTQYF
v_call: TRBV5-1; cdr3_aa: CASSLAGAKNIQYF
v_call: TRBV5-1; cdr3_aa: CASSPPGVGAVPIEQYF
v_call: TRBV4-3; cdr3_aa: CASSQGSAGTGELFF
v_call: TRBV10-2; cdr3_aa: CASSLSGGTNEKLFF
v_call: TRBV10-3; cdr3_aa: CAISEGLAANEQFF
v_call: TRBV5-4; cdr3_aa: CASSFGSSDRGYGYTF
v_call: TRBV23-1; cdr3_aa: CAEDARGQFF
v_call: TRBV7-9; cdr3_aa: CASSPPLRVVNKETQYF
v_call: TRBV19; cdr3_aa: CASSKDREGDSPLHF